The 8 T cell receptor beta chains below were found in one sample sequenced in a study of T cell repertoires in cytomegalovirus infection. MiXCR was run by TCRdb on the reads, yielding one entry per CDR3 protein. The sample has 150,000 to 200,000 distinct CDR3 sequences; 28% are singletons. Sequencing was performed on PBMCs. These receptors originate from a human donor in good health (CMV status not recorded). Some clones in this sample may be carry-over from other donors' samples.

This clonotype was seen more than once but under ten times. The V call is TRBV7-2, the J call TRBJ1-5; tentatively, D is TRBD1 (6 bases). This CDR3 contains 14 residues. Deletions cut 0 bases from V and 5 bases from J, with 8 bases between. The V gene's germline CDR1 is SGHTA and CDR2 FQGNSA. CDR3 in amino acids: CASSLASGDQPQHF. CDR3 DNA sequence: TGTGCCAGCAGCTTAGCGTCAGGGGATCAGCCCCAGCATTTT.

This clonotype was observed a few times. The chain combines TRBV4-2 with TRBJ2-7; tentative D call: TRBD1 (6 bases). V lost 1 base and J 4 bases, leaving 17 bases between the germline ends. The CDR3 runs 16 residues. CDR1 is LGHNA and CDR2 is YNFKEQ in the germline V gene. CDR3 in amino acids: CASSQVPSTGPYEQYF. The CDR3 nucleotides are TGTGCCAGCAGCCAAGTCCCTTCCACAGGGCCTTACGAGCAGTACTTC.

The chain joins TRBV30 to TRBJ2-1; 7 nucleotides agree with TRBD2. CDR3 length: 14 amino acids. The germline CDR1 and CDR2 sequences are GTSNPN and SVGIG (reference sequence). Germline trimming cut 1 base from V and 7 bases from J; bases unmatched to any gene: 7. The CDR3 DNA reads TGTGCCTGGAGTGAGGGGCTAGCGGAGAATGAGCAGTTCTTC. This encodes CAWSEGLAENEQFF.

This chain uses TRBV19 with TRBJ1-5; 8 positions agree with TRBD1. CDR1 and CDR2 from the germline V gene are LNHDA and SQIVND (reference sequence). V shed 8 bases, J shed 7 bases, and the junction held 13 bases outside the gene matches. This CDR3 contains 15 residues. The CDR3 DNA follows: TGTGCCAGTCGACTAGACAGGGGAGCGAGACAGCCCCAGCATTTT. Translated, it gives CASRLDRGARQPQHF.

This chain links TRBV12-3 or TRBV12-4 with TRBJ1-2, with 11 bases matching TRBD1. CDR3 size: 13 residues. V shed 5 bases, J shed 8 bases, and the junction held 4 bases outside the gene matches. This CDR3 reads CASSTGQGGGYTF. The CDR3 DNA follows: TGTGCCAGCAGTACGGGACAGGGGGGAGGCTACACCTTC.

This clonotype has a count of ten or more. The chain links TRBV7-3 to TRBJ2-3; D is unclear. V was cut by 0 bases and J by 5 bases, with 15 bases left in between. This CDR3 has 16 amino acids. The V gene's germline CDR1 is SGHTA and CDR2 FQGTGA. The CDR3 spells CASSLTNEVRIDTQYF. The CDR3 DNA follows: TGTGCCAGCAGCTTAACGAATGAGGTCAGAATAGATACGCAGTATTTT. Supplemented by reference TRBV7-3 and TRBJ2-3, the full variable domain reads GAGVSQTPSNKVTEKGKYVELRCDPISGHTALYWYRQSLGQGPEFLIYFQGTGAADDSGLPNDRFFAVRPEGSVSTLKIQRTERGDSAVYLCASSLTNEVRIDTQYFGPGTRLTVL.

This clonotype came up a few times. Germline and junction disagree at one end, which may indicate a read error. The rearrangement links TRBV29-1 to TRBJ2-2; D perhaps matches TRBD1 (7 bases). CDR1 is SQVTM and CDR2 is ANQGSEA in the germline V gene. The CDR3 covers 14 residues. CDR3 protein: CSVKDREVTGELFF. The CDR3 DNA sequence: TGCAGCGTTAAAGACAGGGAGGTGACCGGGGAGCTGTTTTTT.

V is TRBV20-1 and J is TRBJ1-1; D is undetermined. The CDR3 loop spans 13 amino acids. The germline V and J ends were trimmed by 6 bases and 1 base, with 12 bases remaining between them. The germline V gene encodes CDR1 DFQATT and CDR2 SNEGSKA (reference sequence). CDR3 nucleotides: TGCAGTGCCAGCGGGCAACAGAACACTGAAGCTTTCTTT. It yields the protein CSASGQQNTEAFF.